Listed here is a single T cell receptor beta chain. The CDR3 has 15 amino acids. Germline V lookup: CDR1 MRHNA, CDR2 SNTAGT. V was pared by 3 bases and J by 0 bases, with 9 bases between. This record comes from a study of blood T cell repertoires in COVID-19. At the level of the study: COVID-19 samples from acute and convalescent phases originated in the United States, Italy and Spain. T cells, B-cell-depleted T cells, or PBMCs supplied cDNA or gDNA.

In the original processing: Reference gene primer amplification gave nucleated cell count estimates. Generated by immunoSEQ multiplex PCR, the TCRdb table keeps only in-frame clones and is missing some. The V and J calls and the clone size are those of that table, but D and trimming were determined from the DNA. The sample consists of 46,000 or so clones, roughly 80% of them appearing once. The sample consisted of peripheral blood. This TCR was sampled from a human donor in a cohort sampled during active COVID-19. The chain recombines TRBV6-4 with TRBJ1-3, with unresolved D. CDR3 protein: CASSESKPSGNTIYF. In DNA form, the CDR3 reads TGTGCCAGCAGTGAAAGCAAGCCCTCTGGAAACACCATATATTTT.